Below, 21 T cell receptor beta chains from the same sample are listed, as sequenced in a study of blood T cells in healthy people across ages. Through a sample-barcoded 5' primer and a J-beta primer mix, a second PCR was run for roughly 6 to 12 cycles. TCRdb analysed the 5' RACE reads with MiXCR anew, one entry per CDR3 protein. The table includes 600,000 to 800,000 distinct CDR3 sequences, over 40% detected once. Specimen: blood. The receptors originated from a woman of 80 years or more in good health.

A remark on this clonotype: It may be a read error: a sequence one base away is much more abundant. The chain recombines TRBV20-1 with TRBJ2-7; the match to TRBD2 covers 8 bases. V lost 5 bases to trimming and J lost 10 bases; unmatched junction nucleotides: 28. The CDR3 contains 18 residues. Germline lookup yields CDR1 DFQATT and CDR2 SNEGSKA (reference sequence). DNA for the CDR3: TGCAGTGCTCCCGGCCTGGGCGGGGGGCTATATAAGGTTGAGACCCAGTACGTC. Its translation: CSAPGLGGGLYKVETQYV.

This clonotype has at least ten counts. The chain carries TRBV27 and TRBJ2-1; TRBD1 matches 7 bases. The CDR3 runs 14 residues. In germline, CDR1 is MNHEY, CDR2 SMNVEV (reference sequence). Trimming cost V 7 bases and J 8 bases; bases outside gene matches: 11. The CDR3 loop is CASTTWGTVDEQFF. For the CDR3, the DNA is TGTGCCAGCACCACCTGGGGGACAGTCGATGAGCAGTTCTTC.

The CDR3 DNA reads TGTGCCAGCAGCCAAGATCCCAGTGAAGCTTTCTTT. Translation: CASSQDPSEAFF. The chain uses TRBV3-1 and TRBJ1-1, with unresolved D. CDR1 and CDR2 (germline): LGHDT, YNNKEL (reference sequence). V was pared by 0 bases and J by 7 bases, with 6 bases between. The length of the CDR3 is 12 residues. Variable domain in full (rest from reference TRBV3-1 and TRBJ1-1): DTAVSQTPKYLVTQMGNDKSIKCEQNLGHDTMYWYKQDSKKFLKIMFSYNNKELIINETVPNRFSPKSPDKAHLNLHINSLELGDSAVYFCASSQDPSEAFFGQGTRLTVV.

The chain is built from TRBV20-1 and TRBJ2-3, with TRBD2 as a possible D gene (5 bases). Germline V lookup: CDR1 DFQATT, CDR2 SNEGSKA (reference sequence). Trimming took off 6 bases at V and 8 bases at J, with 18 bases between the two ends. The CDR3 extends over 13 amino acids. This CDR3 is CSALTSGPGTQYF. DNA of the CDR3: TGCAGTGCCCTGACGAGCGGACCAGGTACGCAGTATTTT.

V usage is TRBV7-9 and J usage is TRBJ1-1; D remains unclear. V was shortened by 0 bases and J by 6 bases, with 8 bases between the two germline ends. CDR1 and CDR2 from the germline V gene are SEHNR and FQNEAQ (reference sequence). The CDR3 totals 13 residues. The CDR3 spells CASSLAGGPEAFF. In nucleotides, the CDR3 is TGTGCCAGCAGCTTAGCGGGAGGCCCTGAAGCTTTCTTT.

This clonotype was counted between two and nine times. V gene TRBV5-1 combines with J gene TRBJ1-6; the D is unclear. V was shortened by 3 bases and J by 5 bases, with 18 bases between the two germline ends. Per the germline V gene, CDR1 is SGHRS and CDR2 is YFSETQ. This CDR3 comprises 17 residues. The CDR3 reads CASSSDSGGWDNSPLHF. The CDR3 region has the DNA TGCGCCAGCAGCTCGGATTCGGGAGGATGGGATAATTCACCCCTCCACTTT.

The rearrangement uses TRBV5-5 and TRBJ1-2; 9 bases map to TRBD1. The CDR3 is 15 amino acids. CDR1 and CDR2 from the germline V gene are SGHKS and YYEKEE (reference sequence). V was pared by 4 bases and J by 2 bases, with 6 bases of the junction left unmatched. The CDR3 bases are TGTGCCAGCAGCCCCACAGGGGGCTCAAACTATGGCTACACCTTC. This sequence encodes CASSPTGGSNYGYTF.

The V gene is TRBV5-4, the J gene TRBJ1-6, with 9 bases lining up with TRBD1. Per germline, CDR1 SGHNT and CDR2 YYREEE (reference sequence). Trimming removed 5 bases from V and 8 bases from J; junction bases left unmatched: 5. The CDR3 has 14 amino acids. The CDR3 DNA is TGTGCCAGCAGGTTAACAGGGGGCTATTCACCCCTCCACTTT. Protein product: CASRLTGGYSPLHF.

This chain links TRBV7-9 with TRBJ2-1; TRBD2 might be the D (5 bases). V shed 5 bases and J shed 11 bases, with 13 bases lying between them. The CDR3 covers 12 residues. Germline V gives CDR1 SEHNR, CDR2 FQNEAQ (reference sequence). The CDR3 is CASSQVTGKQFF. DNA of the CDR3: TGTGCCAGCAGCCAAGTCACCGGGAAGCAGTTCTTC.

V usage is TRBV4-1 and J usage is TRBJ1-1; tentatively, D is TRBD1 (5 bases). The CDR3 sequence is 14 residues long. The V gene's germline CDR1 is MGHRA and CDR2 YSYEKL. The ends were cut back, 1 base at V and 7 bases at J, with 13 bases in the middle. The CDR3 protein is CASSQVGGSREAFF. The DNA for the CDR3 is TGCGCCAGCAGCCAAGTGGGGGGGTCCCGTGAAGCTTTCTTT.

The rearrangement links TRBV18 to TRBJ1-4; D is unclear. CDR1 and CDR2 (germline): KGHSH, LQKENI. V was shortened by 0 bases and J by 4 bases, with 15 bases between the two germline ends. The CDR3 sequence is 17 residues long. The CDR3 loop reads CASSPPPGRARNEKLFF. The CDR3, as DNA: TGTGCCAGCTCACCACCCCCAGGAAGAGCCCGTAATGAAAAACTGTTTTTT. The full variable domain, rest sourced from reference TRBV18 and TRBJ1-4, is NAGVMQNPRHLVRRRGQEARLRCSPMKGHSHVYWYRQLPEEGLKFMVYLQKENIIDESGMPKERFSAEFPKEGPSILRIQQVVRGDSAAYFCASSPPPGRARNEKLFFGSGTQLSVL.

This clonotype is a singleton in its sample. The V and J genes are TRBV29-1 and TRBJ2-7; D possibly corresponds to TRBD1 (5 bases). The DNA end is a closer match to TRBJ2-5, so the J assignment may be wrong. The CDR3 is 12 residues long. CDR1 and CDR2 (germline): SQVTM, ANQGSEA. CDR3 DNA sequence: TGCAGCGCCGTGCGTAGGGGCGAGACCCAGTACTTC. Amino acid sequence: CSAVRRGETQYF.

This clonotype was observed many times. The chain employs TRBV27 and TRBJ2-1; D call uncertain. The CDR3 runs 14 residues. V shed 3 bases and J shed 8 bases, with 14 bases lying between them. CDR1 MNHEY and CDR2 SMNVEV come from the germline V gene (reference sequence). CDR3 residues: CASSLVAGGDEQFF. The CDR3 DNA follows: TGTGCCAGCAGTTTGGTAGCCGGTGGTGATGAGCAGTTCTTC.

This clonotype was counted at least ten times. The V gene is TRBV7-9, the J gene TRBJ1-2, with unresolved D. The length of the CDR3 is 15 residues. CDR1 and CDR2 (germline): SEHNR, FQNEAQ (reference sequence). Trimming left V 1 base short and J 4 bases short, with 13 bases between. The CDR3 DNA sequence: TGTGCCAGCAGCTTAGTGGGAGGTTCGATCTATGGCTACACCTTC. Encoded protein: CASSLVGGSIYGYTF.

A word on this clonotype: An end of the junction does not agree with germline; a read error may underlie this. CDR3 loop: CASSPFSGQGIQDTQYF. CDR3 DNA: TGTGCCAGCAGCCCCTTTTCCGGACAGGGCATACAGGATACACAGTATTTT. This chain links TRBV3-1 with TRBJ2-3; TRBD1 matches at 8 bases. The germline CDR1 and CDR2 sequences are LGHDT and YNNKEL (reference sequence). This CDR3 spans 17 amino acids.

Concerning this clonotype itself: It may be a read error: a sequence one base away is much more abundant. The V and J genes are TRBV7-2 and TRBJ1-2; 9 bases agree with TRBD1. CDR3 length: 13 amino acids. Germline V CDR1 and CDR2: SGHTA, FQGNSA. The CDR3 DNA reads as TGTGCCTGCAGCTGGACAGGGGAGGATGGCTACACCTTC. Protein product: CACSWTGEDGYTF.

V is TRBV15 and J is TRBJ2-3; D call uncertain. The V gene's germline CDR1 is LNHNV and CDR2 YYDKDF (reference sequence). The V end lost 0 bases, the J end lost 6 bases, and 10 bases lay between the germline ends. The CDR3 covers 14 residues. The CDR3 bases are TGTGCCACCAGCAGAGAATTTGGATGGGATACGCAGTATTTT. Translation gives CATSREFGWDTQYF.

The chain combines TRBV5-8 with TRBJ2-1; 8 nucleotides align to TRBD2. Germline CDR1 reads SGHTS; CDR2 reads YDEGEE. The CDR3 is 15 residues long. Trimming cost V 2 bases and J 5 bases; bases outside gene matches: 6. The DNA for the CDR3 is TGTGCCAGCAGCTTTTCGGGCGGGGGGAACAATGAGCAGTTCTTC. It yields the protein CASSFSGGGNNEQFF.

This clonotype was counted many times. The rearrangement links TRBV25-1 to TRBJ2-3; the D gene is possibly TRBD1 (5 bases). This CDR3 is 16 amino acids long. From germline, CDR1 is MGHDK and CDR2 SYGVNS. The ends were cut back, 5 bases at V and 1 base at J, with 16 bases in the middle. CDR3 coding DNA: TGTGCCAGCAGTCCCTGGGGCGGCCGCGGCACAGATACGCAGTATTTT. It translates to CASSPWGGRGTDTQYF.

This sequence joins TRBV5-1 and TRBJ2-2, with TRBD2 as a possible D gene (6 bases). The germline V and J ends were trimmed by 1 base and 6 bases, with 16 bases remaining between them. This CDR3 comprises 16 residues. CDR1 is SGHRS, CDR2 YFSETQ, per germline. The CDR3 loop is CASSLSVTSIAGELFF. The CDR3 DNA sequence: TGCGCCAGCAGCTTGTCCGTGACTAGTATCGCCGGGGAGCTGTTTTTT. Combining the CDR3 with reference TRBV5-1 and TRBJ2-2 gives the whole variable domain KAGVTQTPRYLIKTRGQQVTLSCSPISGHRSVSWYQQTPGQGLQFLFEYFSETQRNKGNFPGRFSGRQFSNSRSEMNVSTLELGDSALYLCASSLSVTSIAGELFFGEGSRLTVL.

The V call is TRBV27, the J call TRBJ1-1; 8 nucleotides align to TRBD1. Germline CDR1 MNHEY, CDR2 SMNVEV (reference sequence). V lost 10 bases and J lost 5; bases outside the gene matches: 6. The CDR3 length is 12 residues. CDR3 region: CATGRQGTEAFF. DNA of the CDR3: TGTGCCACCGGAAGACAGGGGACTGAAGCTTTCTTT.